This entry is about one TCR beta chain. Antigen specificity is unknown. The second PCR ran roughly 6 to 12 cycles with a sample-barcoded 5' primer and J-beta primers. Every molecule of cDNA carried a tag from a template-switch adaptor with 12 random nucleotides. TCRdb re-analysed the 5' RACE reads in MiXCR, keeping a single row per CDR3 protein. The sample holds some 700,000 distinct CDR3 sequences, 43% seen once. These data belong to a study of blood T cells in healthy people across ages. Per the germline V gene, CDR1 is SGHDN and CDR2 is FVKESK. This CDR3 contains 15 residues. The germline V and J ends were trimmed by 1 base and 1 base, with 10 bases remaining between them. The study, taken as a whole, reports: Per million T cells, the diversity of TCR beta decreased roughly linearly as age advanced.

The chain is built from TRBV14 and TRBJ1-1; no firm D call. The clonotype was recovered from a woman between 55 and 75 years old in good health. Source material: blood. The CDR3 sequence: CASSQVGRQNTEAFF. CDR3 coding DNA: TGTGCCAGCAGCCAAGTCGGCCGGCAGAACACTGAAGCTTTCTTT.